The 24 T cell receptor beta chains given below trace back to one sample, sequenced in a study of technical replicates of blood from several donors. Method: immunoSEQ multiplex PCR; TCRdb's copy keeps in-frame clones and lacks some. The data contain around 98,000 clones, roughly 95% of them seen just once; the ten biggest clones take up roughly 0.2%. The material sequenced was T cells isolated from PBMCs. Receptors originate from a human donor in good health.

This rearrangement joins TRBV10-1 to TRBJ2-2; 7 nucleotides match TRBD2. The CDR3 spans 13 residues. Germline values: CDR1 WNHNN, CDR2 SYGVQD (reference sequence). With 6 bases clipped from V and 3 bases from J, the junction kept 1 base outside the gene matches. The DNA of the CDR3 is TGCGCCAGCAGCAGCGGGGACACCGGGGAGCTGTTTTTT. It translates to CASSSGDTGELFF.

The chain uses TRBV5-1 and TRBJ1-3, with 8 bases that match TRBD1. Per the germline V gene, CDR1 is SGHRS and CDR2 is YFSETQ. This CDR3 contains 14 residues. The V gene end was trimmed by 4 bases and the J gene end by 3 bases; junction bases not matched to a gene: 3. The CDR3 spells CASSRTGNGNTIYF. DNA for the CDR3: TGCGCCAGCAGCCGGACAGGGAATGGAAACACCATATATTTT.

This rearrangement joins TRBV30 to TRBJ1-1; no clear D gene. V lost 4 bases and J lost 1, with 13 bases in between. The germline gives CDR1 GTSNPN, CDR2 SVGIG (reference sequence). This CDR3 region has 14 residues. CDR3 in amino acids: CAWNTGNTNTEAFF. The CDR3 nucleotides are TGTGCCTGGAACACCGGGAATACGAACACTGAAGCTTTCTTT.

The chain uses TRBV28 and TRBJ2-7; tentative D call: TRBD1 (5 bases). The CDR3 consists of 16 residues. Germline CDR1 reads MDHEN; CDR2 reads SYDVKM. V shed 6 bases and J shed 0 bases, with 18 bases lying between them. The CDR3 bases are TGTGCCAGCAGGATAAACCAAGGGGATGGCTCCTACGAGCAGTACTTC. Encoded protein: CASRINQGDGSYEQYF.

J is TRBJ2-1 and V is TRBV27, with D perhaps TRBD2 (5 bases). Germline CDR1 reads MNHEY; CDR2 reads SMNVEV (reference sequence). CDR3 length equals 14 residues. The ends were cut back, 9 bases at V and 1 base at J, with 13 bases in the middle. CDR3 protein: CARVLEWSYNEQFF. CDR3 sequence (DNA): TGTGCCAGAGTACTAGAATGGTCCTACAATGAGCAGTTCTTC.

This chain uses TRBV5-1 with TRBJ2-7; D gene ambiguous. V lost 0 bases, J lost 0 bases, and 13 bases lay in between. CDR1 SGHRS and CDR2 YFSETQ come from the germline V gene. The CDR3 contains 16 residues. The CDR3 here is CASSLGSSTVSYEQYF. For the CDR3, the DNA is TGCGCCAGCAGCTTGGGCTCATCTACAGTCTCCTACGAGCAGTACTTC.

This clone was recorded a few times. The V and J genes are TRBV7-9 and TRBJ1-1, with D tentatively TRBD1 (5 bases). Germline V CDR1 and CDR2: SEHNR, FQNEAQ (reference sequence). The CDR3 loop spans 12 amino acids. Trimming stripped 1 base from V and 12 bases from J, with 12 bases between. DNA of the CDR3: TGTGCCAGCAGCTTAGGCCAGGGTTTTACTTTCTTT. Residues: CASSLGQGFTFF.

The sample holds one count of this clone. V is TRBV2 and J is TRBJ2-7; TRBD2 is a possible D gene (5 bases). Trimming took 7 bases from V and 9 from J, leaving 13 bases between them. The CDR3 runs to 11 residues. Germline V gene sequence: CDR1 SNHLY, CDR2 FYNNEI. The CDR3 protein is CASKEIAWQYF. The CDR3 DNA reads as TGTGCCAGCAAAGAAATAGCGTGGCAGTACTTC.

The genes are TRBV6-1 and TRBJ2-1; D gene ambiguous. V was clipped by 3 bases and J by 4 bases, with 13 bases between them. CDR1 MNHNS and CDR2 SASEGT come from the germline V gene. The CDR3 has 15 amino acids. The CDR3 reads CASSETPYQYNEQFF. The CDR3 DNA sequence: TGTGCCAGCAGTGAGACACCCTACCAATACAATGAGCAGTTCTTC.

The chain recombines TRBV5-6 with TRBJ1-6; TRBD1 might be the D (5 bases). Looked up from germline, CDR1 is SGHDT and CDR2 is YYEEEE. The CDR3 spans 14 residues. The V gene lost 0 bases and the J gene lost 6 bases, with 7 bases spanning the gap. CDR3 region: CASSLGQINSPLHF. CDR3 DNA: TGTGCCAGCAGCTTGGGACAGATTAATTCACCCCTCCACTTT. The entire variable domain, with the rest obtained from reference TRBV5-6 and TRBJ1-6, is as follows: DAGVTQSPTHLIKTRGQQVTLRCSPKSGHDTVSWYQQALGQGPQFIFQYYEEEERQRGNFPDRFSGHQFPNYSSELNVNALLLGDSALYLCASSLGQINSPLHFGNGTRLTVT.

V and J are TRBV18 and TRBJ1-1; 7 nucleotides align to TRBD1. Germline CDR1 and CDR2: KGHSH and LQKENI. The CDR3 runs to 15 residues. V lost 2 bases and J lost 5; bases outside the gene matches: 8. Written as DNA, the CDR3 is TGTGCCAGCTCACCAGACAGGGTCCGGGAGACTGAAGCTTTCTTT. Protein sequence: CASSPDRVRETEAFF.

This clone was seen a single time. V usage is TRBV2 and J usage is TRBJ1-6; 8 bases map to TRBD1. The CDR3 length is 15 residues. Germline CDR1 and CDR2: SNHLY and FYNNEI. The V and J ends lost 7 bases and 5 bases, in that order; junction bases with no gene match: 7. The CDR3 here is CASNPDRGDNSPLHF. In DNA form, the CDR3 reads TGTGCCAGCAACCCAGACAGGGGAGATAATTCACCCCTCCACTTT.

The CDR3 loop is CASSGRQGVNTGELFF. The CDR3 coding sequence is TGTGCCAGCAGTGGCCGACAGGGGGTGAACACCGGGGAGCTGTTTTTT. The gene calls are TRBV6-1 and TRBJ2-2; 9 positions match TRBD1. There are 16 residues in the CDR3. Losses at the gene ends were 4 bases for V and 1 base for J; bases not matched to a gene: 4. Germline CDR1 and CDR2: MNHNS and SASEGT.

This clone was counted a single time. This chain connects TRBV5-4 to TRBJ2-7; 12 bases fit TRBD2. The V segment lost 4 bases and the J segment 4 bases; nucleotides outside the gene matches: 6. This CDR3 contains 15 residues. Per germline, CDR1 SGHNT and CDR2 YYREEE (reference sequence). CDR3 sequence reads: CASSPSGGAFYEQYF. The CDR3 nucleotides read TGTGCCAGCAGCCCTAGCGGGGGGGCCTTTTACGAGCAGTACTTC.

The V and J genes are TRBV7-8 and TRBJ1-4; the D is unclear. CDR1 and CDR2 (germline): SGHVS, FQNEAQ. This CDR3 region has 15 residues. Trimming took 1 base from V and 4 from J, leaving 10 bases between them. As DNA, the CDR3 is TGTGCCAGCAGCTTAGAAGGCAGACTTAATGAAAAACTGTTTTTT. Translating gives CASSLEGRLNEKLFF.

V usage is TRBV4-1 and J usage is TRBJ2-4, with D maybe TRBD1 (6 bases). The CDR3 loop spans 15 amino acids. Trimming took off 0 bases at V and 10 bases at J, with 16 bases between the two ends. The germline CDR1 and CDR2 sequences are MGHRA and YSYEKL. The CDR3 spells CASSQDKPRGWIQYF. CDR3 nucleotides: TGCGCCAGCAGCCAAGATAAACCCAGGGGATGGATTCAGTACTTC.

The gene calls are TRBV28 and TRBJ1-2, with D perhaps TRBD1 (5 bases). The CDR3 is made up of 14 amino acids. V dropped 8 bases and J dropped 0 bases, with 13 bases sitting between them. Germline CDR1 MDHEN, CDR2 SYDVKM. The CDR3 loop is CASAGSVTNYGYTF. The CDR3, as DNA: TGTGCCAGCGCAGGGTCAGTTACTAACTATGGCTACACCTTC.

The J gene is TRBJ1-5, the V gene TRBV5-1, with D tentatively TRBD1 (5 bases). The CDR3 consists of 13 residues. Germline V CDR1 and CDR2: SGHRS, YFSETQ. V was trimmed by 4 bases and J by 7 bases, leaving 12 bases between them. CDR3 in DNA: TGCGCCAGCAGCGGGGTCGGGGGACAGCCCCAGCATTTT. Translation gives CASSGVGGQPQHF.

This clone was observed once. This chain joins TRBV27 and TRBJ1-1; D remains unclear. CDR1 MNHEY and CDR2 SMNVEV come from the germline V gene (reference sequence). V was pared by 5 bases and J by 5 bases, with 15 bases between. The CDR3 is made up of 14 amino acids. The CDR3 DNA is TGTGCCAGCAGTAACGCGTCGGGGTGGACTGAAGCTTTCTTT. It codes for CASSNASGWTEAFF.

The CDR3 coding sequence is TGTGCCAGCAGTTACTCGGGGGGACCCTACGAGCAGTACTTC. Translated, it gives CASSYSGGPYEQYF. The chain links TRBV6-5 to TRBJ2-7; TRBD2 might be the D (6 bases). Germline CDR1 MNHEY, CDR2 SVGAGI. This CDR3 contains 14 residues. With 0 bases removed from V and 2 bases from J, the gap between germline ends came to 8 bases.

This chain joins TRBV25-1 and TRBJ2-6; maybe TRBD2 (5 bases). Looked up from germline, CDR1 is MGHDK and CDR2 is SYGVNS. The CDR3 spans 15 residues. Trimming left V 6 bases short and J 4 bases short, with 13 bases between. CDR3 loop: CASRVGGSGANVLTF. CDR3 DNA sequence: TGTGCCAGCAGGGTTGGAGGATCGGGGGCCAACGTCCTGACTTTC.

The rearrangement uses TRBV7-3 and TRBJ2-3; 9 bases agree with TRBD1. With V trimmed by 4 bases and J by 0 bases, 11 bases remained unmatched. The CDR3 extends over 18 amino acids. The germline V gene encodes CDR1 SGHTA and CDR2 FQGTGA. CDR3: CASSSPPGTGSSTDTQYF. The DNA for the CDR3 is TGTGCCAGCAGCTCCCCCCCCGGGACAGGGTCGAGCACAGATACGCAGTATTTT.

The chain uses TRBV13 and TRBJ2-5, with TRBD2 as a possible D gene (5 bases). Germline-derived CDR1 and CDR2 are PRHDT and FYEKMQ (reference sequence). V was pared by 5 bases and J by 5 bases, with 9 bases between. The CDR3 consists of 12 residues. The CDR3 spells CASSPRGETQYF. DNA for the CDR3: TGTGCCAGCAGCCCGAGAGGGGAGACCCAGTACTTC. The entire variable domain, with the rest obtained from reference TRBV13 and TRBJ2-5, is as follows: AAGVIQSPRHLIKEKRETATLKCYPIPRHDTVYWYQQGPGQDPQFLISFYEKMQSDKGSIPDRFSAQQFSDYHSELNMSSLELGDSALYFCASSPRGETQYFGPGTRLLVL.

The V gene is TRBV19, the J gene TRBJ1-5; TRBD1 agrees at 8 bases. Germline V lookup: CDR1 LNHDA, CDR2 SQIVND (reference sequence). With 1 base clipped from V and 4 bases from J, the junction kept 21 bases outside the gene matches. This CDR3 contains 21 residues. CDR3 sequence (DNA): TGTGCCAGTAGTATAGGAGTAGGAGTGGCGCAGGGGGCATCCATTAATCAGCCCCAGCATTTT. This codes for CASSIGVGVAQGASINQPQHF.